This T cell receptor (beta chain) was identified during a study of T cells after yellow fever vaccination. Findings and limits, study-wide: Compared with primary, the secondary response was weaker and peaked at day 5, not 15. FACS-sorted repertoires could contain abundant clonotypes contaminating from the bulk population. In post-booster samples, most primary-vaccination clones reappeared (approximately 96% CD4, 70% to 90% CD8).

TCRdb re-derived calls from the 5' RACE reads in MiXCR, one entry per CDR3 protein. Of 150,000 to 200,000 distinct CDR3 sequences in the sample, 5.5% to 8% are singletons; the top ten hold approximately 3%. V dropped 7 bases and J dropped 5 bases, with 20 bases sitting between them. The CDR3 spans 15 residues. Germline V gives CDR1 SGHTA, CDR2 FQGTGA. At least ten counts were recorded for this clonotype. Its cognate antigen is unknown. The sequencing used CD4+ T cells sorted from PBMCs, collected on the day of the first yellow fever vaccination. This receptor was identified in a man aged 18-30 years who received the YFV17D yellow fever vaccine. The chain carries TRBV7-3 and TRBJ2-5; tentative D call: TRBD2 (5 bases). The CDR3 loop reads CASTSRPGPGETQYF. For the CDR3, the DNA is TGTGCCAGCACCTCTAGACCCGGACCGGGGGAGACCCAGTACTTC.